These T cell receptor beta chains were read from a single sample in a study of T cells after posttransplantation cyclophosphamide. Sequencing used immunoSEQ multiplex PCR; TCRdb keeps in-frame clones, though not all of them. The sample lists nearly 7,000 clones, 95% to 98% occurring once. What was sequenced was naive CD8+ T cells sorted from PBMCs. The receptors shown here come from a woman younger than 45 in good health and a related stem cell transplant donor. The CDR3 runs from the conserved cysteine through the conserved F or W. The D gene is left open where the match is weak. Clone size is not always given. Where it is, it says once, few, many or a class for expanded clones.

abundance	d_gene	v_gene	j_gene	len	CDR3nt	CDR3aa
NA	NA	TRBV7-6	TRBJ1-2	16	TGTGCCAGCAGCTTAGCCCGAGGGGGTTCTGGCTATGGCTACACCTTC	CASSLARGGSGYGYTF
NA	NA	TRBV5-1	TRBJ2-7	14	TGCGCCAGCAGCTGGGAGCGGGTCTCCTACGAGCAGTACTTC	CASSWERVSYEQYF
NA	TRBD1	TRBV7-9	TRBJ2-7	15	TGTGCCAGCACCCGATCGGGACAGTACCACTACGAGCAGTACTTC	CASTRSGQYHYEQYF
once	TRBD1	TRBV7-9	TRBJ1-1	17	TGTGCCAGCAGCCCTCAGGGGGCAGGACACATGAACACTGAAGCTTTCTTT	CASSPQGAGHMNTEAFF
NA	TRBD2	TRBV5-1	TRBJ2-3	15	TGCGCCAGCAGCCTACTAGCGGGGGCGACAGATACGCAGTATTTT	CASSLLAGATDTQYF
NA	TRBD2	TRBV6-1	TRBJ2-7	16	TGTGCCAGCAGTGAGGGACTAGCGGGGAACTCCTACGAGCAGTACTTC	CASSEGLAGNSYEQYF
once	NA	TRBV7-9	TRBJ1-2	14	TGTGCCAGCAATGAGGGGGAGCCTAACTATGGCTACACCTTC	CASNEGEPNYGYTF
NA	NA	TRBV15	TRBJ1-6	16	TGTGCCACCAGCAGAGTACGGGGGTTTGATAATTCACCCCTCCACTTT	CATSRVRGFDNSPLHF
NA	NA	TRBV4-1	TRBJ1-3	14	TGCGCCAGCAACTACAGTCCCTCCGAGGGCACCATATATTTT	CASNYSPSEGTIYF
NA	TRBD1	TRBV2	TRBJ1-4	16	TGTGCCAGCAGTAGGCAGGGACAGTCGACTAATGAAAAACTGTTTTTT	CASSRQGQSTNEKLFF
NA	TRBD1	TRBV13	TRBJ2-1	15	TGTGCCAGCAGCTCCGGGACAGGGTATCTCAATGAGCAGTTCTTC	CASSSGTGYLNEQFF
NA	TRBD2	TRBV6-5	TRBJ2-7	14	TGTGCCAGCAGCCGACTAGCAACCGACTACGAGCAGTACTTC	CASSRLATDYEQYF
few	NA	TRBV10-3	TRBJ1-4	18	TGTGCCATCAGTGCAGGTTTCGGGAGAAGAGAACGTAATGAAAAACTGTTTTTT	CAISAGFGRRERNEKLFF
NA	NA	TRBV5-4	TRBJ2-1	13	TGTGCCAGCAGCTTGGTCGGCGAGGGTGAGCAGTTCTTC	CASSLVGEGEQFF
NA	TRBD2	TRBV4-2	TRBJ2-7	16	TGTGCCAGCAGCGACAATAGCGGGGGGTCGATCTACGAGCAGTACTTC	CASSDNSGGSIYEQYF
NA	NA	TRBV5-6	TRBJ2-7	13	TGTGCCAGCAGCCTGGACTTCTCCTACGAGCAGTACTTC	CASSLDFSYEQYF
NA	NA	TRBV7-9	TRBJ1-5	14	TGTGCCAGCAGCTTGACAGATAGCAATCAGCCCCAGCATTTT	CASSLTDSNQPQHF
NA	TRBD1	TRBV2	TRBJ1-1	14	TGTGCCAGCAGGGCCGACAGGGGGTTGTCTGAAGCTTTCTTT	CASRADRGLSEAFF
NA	NA	TRBV6-5	TRBJ2-3	15	TGTGCCAGCAGTTACTCAGCGGCCCCCACAGATACGCAGTATTTT	CASSYSAAPTDTQYF
NA	NA	TRBV7-6	TRBJ2-3	14	TGTGCCAGCAGCTTAGTTGGGGGGACAGATACGCAGTATTTT	CASSLVGGTDTQYF
NA	NA	TRBV27	TRBJ1-1	12	TGTGCCAGCAGTCGGGGAGACACTGAAGCTTTCTTT	CASSRGDTEAFF